The text below deals with one T cell receptor beta chain. A much larger clone differs from this one at a single base, so this may be a read error. TCRdb keeps only in-frame clones here, not all; method: immunoSEQ multiplex PCR. The sample carries about 90,000 clones, around 67% recorded once. This CDR3 contains 13 residues. J lost 3 bases, V lost 2 bases, and 1 base had no gene match. Germline values: CDR1 SGHRS, CDR2 YFSETQ. This specimen belongs to a study of CD8 T cell repertoires and HIV-1 epitope variants. Study information: Epitopes were three Gag families plus Nef HW9 and YT9.

The specimen sequenced was uncultured baseline CD8+ T cells from peripheral blood mononuclear cells (PBMCs). The receptor's source is a male donor with HIV. V and J are TRBV5-1 and TRBJ2-7; 8 positions agree with TRBD1. The CDR3 is CASSLQGDYEQYF. CDR3 nucleotide sequence: TGCGCCAGCAGCTTACAGGGGGACTACGAGCAGTACTTC.